Listed here are 25 T cell receptor beta chains from one sample, sequenced in a study of cytomegalovirus exposure and HLA in healthy donors. Only in-frame clones appear in the TCRdb table, and some are missing; sequencing was by immunoSEQ multiplex PCR. The sample has about 140,000 clones; just over 85% are singletons. The specimen sequenced was PBMCs. The receptors here all came from a woman between 18 and 29 years old in good health and CMV-seropositive.

The V gene is TRBV29-1, the J gene TRBJ2-1, with TRBD1 matching over 10 bases. This CDR3 has 13 residues. V was pared by 4 bases and J by 6 bases, with 3 bases of the junction left unmatched. Germline values: CDR1 SQVTM, CDR2 ANQGSEA. CDR3: CSVGQGAVNEQFF. The CDR3 nucleotides read TGCAGCGTTGGACAGGGGGCGGTCAATGAGCAGTTCTTC.

This sequence joins TRBV7-9 and TRBJ2-7; TRBD1 matches 8 bases. The CDR3 is 15 residues long. Germline V CDR1 and CDR2: SEHNR, FQNEAQ (reference sequence). V lost 5 bases, J lost 6 bases, and 12 bases stayed unmatched. CDR3 amino acids: CASSPRQGLAVEQYF. CDR3 DNA sequence: TGTGCCAGCAGCCCCCGACAGGGGTTAGCGGTCGAGCAGTACTTC.

This sequence joins TRBV19 and TRBJ2-3; 12 bases match TRBD2. Germline V gene sequence: CDR1 LNHDA, CDR2 SQIVND (reference sequence). With V trimmed by 10 bases and J by 5 bases, 22 bases remained unmatched. The CDR3 runs 19 residues. In DNA, the CDR3 is TGTGCCACCTCTAGGAGCAGGGGACGACTAGCGGGAGCGGGAGATACGCAGTATTTT. Residues: CATSRSRGRLAGAGDTQYF. The entire variable domain, with the rest obtained from reference TRBV19 and TRBJ2-3, is as follows: DGGITQSPKYLFRKEGQNVTLSCEQNLNHDAMYWYRQDPGQGLRLIYYSQIVNDFQKGDIAEGYSVSREKKESFPLTVTSAQKNPTAFYLCATSRSRGRLAGAGDTQYFGPGTRLTVL.

The chain links TRBV5-1 to TRBJ2-3, with TRBD2 as a possible D gene (6 bases). Germline CDR1 is SGHRS and CDR2 is YFSETQ. V lost 1 base to trimming and J lost 2 bases, with 8 bases between them. The length of the CDR3 is 14 residues. As DNA, the CDR3 is TGCGCCAGCAGCTTGTGGGGGGTCACAGATACGCAGTATTTT. Translated, it gives CASSLWGVTDTQYF. The full variable domain, with the rest looked up from reference TRBV5-1 and TRBJ2-3, is KAGVTQTPRYLIKTRGQQVTLSCSPISGHRSVSWYQQTPGQGLQFLFEYFSETQRNKGNFPGRFSGRQFSNSRSEMNVSTLELGDSALYLCASSLWGVTDTQYFGPGTRLTVL.

The V gene is TRBV7-2, the J gene TRBJ2-7, with 10 bases aligning to TRBD2. CDR1 is SGHTA and CDR2 is FQGNSA in the germline V gene. V dropped 5 bases and J dropped 4; count of bases not matched to a gene: 14. The CDR3 extends over 17 amino acids. CDR3 loop: CASSPGLASVIAYEQYF. As DNA, the CDR3 is TGTGCCAGCAGCCCGGGACTAGCGTCGGTTATCGCATACGAGCAGTACTTC.

V is TRBV14 and J is TRBJ1-4, with D unresolved. Trimming pared 1 base from V and 5 bases from J, leaving 8 bases between. Germline V CDR1 and CDR2: SGHDN, FVKESK. This CDR3 comprises 14 residues. CDR3 in amino acids: CASSQVGRNEKLFF. The DNA of the CDR3 is TGTGCCAGCAGCCAAGTAGGGAGGAATGAAAAACTGTTTTTT. The full variable domain, its missing parts supplied by reference TRBV14 and TRBJ1-4, is EAGVTQFPSHSVIEKGQTVTLRCDPISGHDNLYWYRRVMGKEIKFLLHFVKESKQDESGMPNNRFLAERTGGTYSTLKVQPAELEDSGVYFCASSQVGRNEKLFFGSGTQLSVL.

This clone was counted only a few times. The chain combines TRBV7-2 with TRBJ1-2, with D unclear. CDR3 size: 14 residues. Trimming left V 4 bases short and J 3 bases short, with 12 bases between. Germline V gene sequence: CDR1 SGHTA, CDR2 FQGNSA. The CDR3 region has the DNA TGTGCCAGCAGCTGGCCAGGACTCCACTATGGCTACACCTTC. Amino acids: CASSWPGLHYGYTF.

CDR3 protein: CASSQAPADRGGEKLFF. The CDR3 DNA follows: TGTGCCAGCAGCCAAGCCCCCGCAGACAGGGGAGGTGAAAAACTGTTTTTT. The rearrangement links TRBV4-2 to TRBJ1-4; 8 bases are a match to TRBD1. From germline, CDR1 is LGHNA and CDR2 YNFKEQ. V gave up 1 base and J gave up 7 bases; unmatched junction bases: 11. CDR3 size: 17 residues.

The chain carries TRBV6-4 and TRBJ2-3; D remains unclear. The CDR3 runs 14 residues. V dropped 8 bases and J dropped 2 bases, with 14 bases sitting between them. The germline V gene has CDR1 MRHNA and CDR2 SNTAGT. CDR3 region: CASSRGPLTDTQYF. DNA of the CDR3: TGTGCCAGCTCCCGCGGCCCACTCACAGATACGCAGTATTTT.

CDR3: CAWSRGGSGVLVNSPLHF. The CDR3 DNA follows: TGTGCCTGGAGCCGAGGGGGCTCAGGGGTTCTTGTTAATTCACCCCTCCACTTT. The chain links TRBV30 to TRBJ1-6; 7 positions agree with TRBD1. The V segment lost 3 bases and the J segment 6 bases; nucleotides outside the gene matches: 17. Germline V gene data show CDR1 as GTSNPN and CDR2 as SVGIG (reference sequence). The CDR3 runs 18 residues.

V is TRBV28 and J is TRBJ2-7, with 8 positions matching TRBD1. Losses at the gene ends were 5 bases for V and 2 bases for J; bases not matched to a gene: 8. The CDR3 runs to 15 residues. Per germline, CDR1 MDHEN and CDR2 SYDVKM. DNA of the CDR3: TGTGCCAGCAGTCCGAATGGACAGGGACCCTACGAGCAGTACTTC. Translating it yields CASSPNGQGPYEQYF.

This chain connects TRBV4-2 to TRBJ1-1; 7 bases align to TRBD1. The ends lost 3 bases at V and 0 bases at J; junction bases unmatched: 7. The germline V gene encodes CDR1 LGHNA and CDR2 YNFKEQ. This CDR3 is built from 16 residues. CDR3 amino acids: CASSHGGQIMNTEAFF. CDR3 nucleotides: TGTGCCAGCAGCCATGGGGGACAGATAATGAACACTGAAGCTTTCTTT.

J is TRBJ1-2 and V is TRBV4-2, with a weak D call TRBD1 (5 bases). CDR1 is LGHNA and CDR2 is YNFKEQ in the germline V gene. The CDR3 sequence is 14 residues long. V was shortened by 0 bases and J by 8 bases, with 13 bases between the two germline ends. CDR3 loop: CASSQDVGTWGYTF. CDR3 DNA: TGTGCCAGCAGCCAAGATGTAGGGACTTGGGGCTACACCTTC.

V usage is TRBV19 and J usage is TRBJ2-4; perhaps TRBD1 as D (6 bases). Trimming removed 6 bases at V and 0 bases at J, with 12 bases between. The CDR3 is made up of 15 amino acids. CDR1 LNHDA and CDR2 SQIVND come from the germline V gene (reference sequence). CDR3 DNA: TGTGCCAGTAGCAGAGTAGGGGGAGCCAAAAACATTCAGTACTTC. Amino acids: CASSRVGGAKNIQYF. The full variable domain, rest sourced from reference TRBV19 and TRBJ2-4, is DGGITQSPKYLFRKEGQNVTLSCEQNLNHDAMYWYRQDPGQGLRLIYYSQIVNDFQKGDIAEGYSVSREKKESFPLTVTSAQKNPTAFYLCASSRVGGAKNIQYFGAGTRLSVL.

There are a few counts of this clone. The chain couples TRBV5-4 to TRBJ2-7; weak D call: TRBD1 (7 bases). This CDR3 has 14 amino acids. Looked up from germline, CDR1 is SGHNT and CDR2 is YYREEE (reference sequence). The V and J ends lost 5 bases and 6 bases respectively, with 18 bases between them. CDR3 region: CASRKTSQGGEQYF. The CDR3 nucleotides are TGTGCCAGCAGGAAAACGAGCCAGGGGGGCGAGCAGTACTTC.

The chain has TRBV6-1 and TRBJ1-1, with 7 bases lining up with TRBD1. The CDR3 is made up of 12 amino acids. Looked up from germline, CDR1 is MNHNS and CDR2 is SASEGT. V shed 6 bases and J 5 bases; nucleotides not matched to a gene: 3. CDR3 sequence reads: CASRMTGTEAFF. The CDR3 nucleotides read TGTGCCAGCAGAATGACAGGGACTGAAGCTTTCTTT.

This chain connects TRBV7-9 to TRBJ1-2, with a tentative D call TRBD1 (5 bases). CDR1 and CDR2 (germline): SEHNR, FQNEAQ (reference sequence). V dropped 9 bases and J dropped 1 base, with 9 bases sitting between them. The CDR3 sequence is 12 residues long. The CDR3 loop reads CASRGGNYGYTF. In nucleotides, the CDR3 is TGTGCCAGTCGCGGGGGTAACTATGGCTACACCTTC.

V is TRBV7-2 and J is TRBJ2-7; D gene ambiguous. The CDR3 totals 13 residues. CDR1 SGHTA and CDR2 FQGNSA come from the germline V gene. Trimming left V 1 base short and J 3 bases short, with 7 bases between. Written as DNA, the CDR3 is TGTGCCAGCAGCTTAGGACATTTCTACGAGCAGTACTTC. Encoded protein: CASSLGHFYEQYF.

CDR3 sequence reads: CASCELIEETQYF. CDR3 coding DNA: TGTGCCAGTTGCGAGCTGATCGAAGAGACCCAGTACTTC. This chain connects TRBV7-9 to TRBJ2-5; D uncertain. This CDR3 comprises 13 residues. V lost 9 bases, J lost 3 bases, and 14 bases lay in between. Looked up from germline, CDR1 is SEHNR and CDR2 is FQNEAQ (reference sequence).

This chain links TRBV9 with TRBJ2-1, with 9 bases that match TRBD2. With 4 bases clipped from V and 10 bases from J, the junction kept 6 bases outside the gene matches. The CDR3 contains 13 residues. Germline lookup yields CDR1 SGDLS and CDR2 YYNGEE. The CDR3 nucleotides read TGTGCCAGCAGCCCGATGACTAGCGGCGAGCAGTTCTTC. Translated, it gives CASSPMTSGEQFF.

In DNA, the CDR3 is TGTGCCACCTCAGAGGGTTATCCCTATGGCTACACCTTC. Translating it yields CATSEGYPYGYTF. The genes are TRBV19 and TRBJ1-2; D is ambiguous. This CDR3 region has 13 residues. Trimming shortened V by 10 bases and J by 4 bases, and 16 bases separated the two germline ends. The germline gives CDR1 LNHDA, CDR2 SQIVND (reference sequence).

In its sample, this clone was seen many times. This sequence joins TRBV4-3 and TRBJ1-1; TRBD1 might be the D (5 bases). There are 14 residues in the CDR3. Germline V CDR1 and CDR2: LGHNA, YSLEER. V dropped 4 bases and J dropped 1 base, with 10 bases sitting between them. CDR3 nucleotides: TGCGCCAGCAGCCCGTTACAGGAGAACACTGAAGCTTTCTTT. Translated: CASSPLQENTEAFF.

V and J are TRBV28 and TRBJ1-2; D is ambiguous. V lost 2 bases, J lost 2 bases, and 9 bases lay in between. Germline CDR1 MDHEN, CDR2 SYDVKM. The length of the CDR3 is 14 residues. The CDR3 coding sequence is TGTGCCAGCAGTTTAGTACTGAGAAACTATGGCTACACCTTC. Translating it yields CASSLVLRNYGYTF.

The genes are TRBV5-1 and TRBJ2-6, with D perhaps matching TRBD1 (6 bases). This CDR3 has 15 amino acids. V lost 4 bases and J lost 1, with 9 bases in between. Germline V CDR1 and CDR2: SGHRS, YFSETQ. The chain's CDR3 is CASSLGQSGANVLTF. Here the CDR3 DNA reads TGCGCCAGCAGCCTTGGACAGTCTGGGGCCAACGTCCTGACTTTC.

Only one count was recorded for this clone. This chain uses TRBV28 with TRBJ2-7, with TRBD1 identical over 7 bases. V lost 5 bases and J lost 3; bases outside the gene matches: 1. The germline CDR1 and CDR2 sequences are MDHEN and SYDVKM. The CDR3 covers 12 residues. The CDR3 here is CASSDRVYEQYF. CDR3 DNA sequence: TGTGCCAGCAGTGACAGGGTCTACGAGCAGTACTTC.